This is a list of T cell receptor beta chains from one sample in a study of CD8 T cells in ankylosing spondylitis. TCRdb re-called the 5' RACE reads through MiXCR, storing one row per CDR3 protein. The sample includes about 150,000 distinct CDR3 sequences, approximately 48% of them seen just once. The sequencing sample was made of synovial fluid, either unsorted or a sorted T cell fraction (not recorded which). All receptors derive from a male donor with ankylosing spondylitis. Both conserved end residues are part of each CDR3.

v_call cdr3_aa
TRBV6-1 CAISEALAEGSTDTQYF
TRBV6-1 CASSDGQGADEQYF
TRBV28 CASSFVTTEQYF
TRBV5-6 CASSLVPRADYGYTF
TRBV7-2 CASSRALALNEQYF
TRBV12-3/TRBV12-4 CASSLSDSGQGLLENTEAFF
TRBV29-1 CSTADRGNTGELFF
TRBV20-1 CSASGWLHYQVNEQFF
TRBV7-3 CASSLIGTVGNEQFF
TRBV29-1 CSVEDLSDTQYF
TRBV15 CATSRDRESPDTQYF
TRBV29-1 CSVSVGEAFF
TRBV7-9 CASSHQRHQPRTDTQYF
TRBV7-3 CASSIDRVCGSGYTF
TRBV4-1 CASSLRGGLPQHF
TRBV12-3/TRBV12-4 CASSLVAGGNQPQHF
TRBV14 CASSQERWTMNTEAFF
TRBV20-1 CSADTPDSGNEQFF
TRBV30 CAWSVGIVTSGRTGELFF
TRBV18 CASSPSLGPSTDTQYF
TRBV4-2 CASSQDPGTGNTEAFF
TRBV5-6 CASSLWLAGYTGELFF
TRBV5-5 CASSLEGLAAYNEQFF
TRBV20-1 CSARMSRDHTYNEQFF
TRBV10-3 CAISEVLRGEQFF
TRBV24-1 CASRDRTDTQYF
TRBV6-5 CASSYDGRNQPQHF
TRBV7-3 CASSLETSGEQYF
TRBV5-1 CASSERVENTGELFF
TRBV4-1 CASSQARLPHNEQFF
TRBV7-9 CASSLQLSYNEQFF
TRBV6-5 CASSYGRTNEKLFF